This T cell receptor (beta chain) was documented in a study of a mutant IDH1 vaccine in newly diagnosed glioma. The time point is: week 11, during vaccination. A 20-mer mutant IDH1 peptide at 300 ug was injected subcutaneously with topical imiquimod. CDR1 is LNHDA, CDR2 SQIVND, per germline (reference sequence). The CDR3 consists of 13 residues. V dropped 3 bases and J dropped 4 bases, with 9 bases sitting between them. This table comes from immunoSEQ multiplex PCR, and its TCRdb copy is limited to in-frame clones, with some not included. The repertoire holds around 120,000 clones, roughly 77% seen once, with under 5.5% in the top ten. In regard to this clone: Its antigen is still unknown.

J is TRBJ1-2 and V is TRBV19, with D possibly TRBD1 on 5 matching bases. The sequence came from a man aged 35-49 years with glioma. This specimen consisted of PBMCs, obtained from a glioma patient whose treatment included an IDH1 peptide vaccine. DNA of the CDR3: TGTGCCAGTAGTATTGAGGGGAGCTATGGCTACACCTTC. Its translation: CASSIEGSYGYTF.